The T cell receptor (beta chain) described here comes from a study of T cell responses to AZD1222 COVID-19 vaccine. Study-wide results and limits: Regions left unmutated in variants are reportedly the target of nearly half of spike-specific TCRs. Repertoires were obtained only post-peak T cell response.

CDR1 SNHLY and CDR2 FYNNEI come from the germline V gene. Trimming pared 7 bases from V and 7 bases from J, leaving 17 bases between. The CDR3 loop spans 13 amino acids. Note on this clone: No antigen is known for it.

Sequenced by immunoSEQ multiplex PCR; TCRdb stores in-frame clones only, minus some. The sample lists 150,000 to 200,000 clones; around 92% were seen once. This sequence joins TRBV2 and TRBJ2-7, with a tentative D call TRBD2 (6 bases). The input for sequencing was peripheral blood, taken on day 0 of AZD1222 vaccination. The TCR sequence derives from an adult in good health. The CDR3 loop is CASTWGGVSEQYF. The CDR3 DNA reads TGTGCCAGCACGTGGGGAGGCGTGAGTGAGCAGTACTTC.